This T cell receptor beta chain derives from a study of blood T cell repertoires in COVID-19. As for the study in general: The United States, Italy and Spain were the sources of the acute and convalescent COVID-19 samples. In each case, the material was cDNA or gDNA derived from T cells, B-cell-depleted T cells, or PBMCs.

As handled by the study authors: From reference gene primer amplification, estimates of nucleated cell counts were derived. TCRdb's copy holds only in-frame clones and misses some; the assay was immunoSEQ multiplex PCR. That table furnishes V, J and clone size, whereas the DNA furnished D and trimming. The sample has 390,000 or so clones; more than 70% are singletons. Seattle-derived patients entered the study during active infection and were followed longitudinally. The TCR comes from a woman in her twenties or thirties with COVID-19, enrolled during active disease. What was sequenced was peripheral blood.

The CDR3 sequence: CASSSARLAGGPYEQFF. The CDR3 nucleotides are TGTGCCAGCAGTTCCGCGAGACTAGCGGGAGGGCCTTATGAGCAGTTCTTC. This chain joins TRBV6-2 or TRBV6-3 and TRBJ2-1; 14 nucleotides line up with TRBD2. Germline V gene sequence: CDR1 MNHEY, CDR2 SVGEGT. The length of the CDR3 is 17 residues. V trimming: 4 bases; J trimming: 8 bases; junction bases outside the gene matches: 10.